Below, 26 T cell receptor beta chains from the same sample are listed, as sequenced in a study of blood T cell repertoires in COVID-19. TCRdb keeps only in-frame clones here, not all; method: immunoSEQ multiplex PCR. This sample has about 300,000 clones, with nearly 90% found just once. Source material: PBMCs or T cells enriched from blood (not recorded which). These receptors were taken from a woman aged 50 to 65 who had been exposed to COVID-19.

The chain uses TRBV27 and TRBJ2-7, with 8 bases identical to TRBD1. This CDR3 has 14 residues. CDR1 and CDR2 from the germline V gene are MNHEY and SMNVEV (reference sequence). V was clipped by 6 bases and J by 2 bases; unmatched bases: 6. CDR3 sequence reads: CASSLRGLAYEQYF. The CDR3 DNA follows: TGTGCCAGCAGCCTCAGGGGGCTGGCCTACGAGCAGTACTTC.

V and J are TRBV15 and TRBJ1-1; D gene unclear. The CDR3 length is 12 residues. Germline V lookup: CDR1 LNHNV, CDR2 YYDKDF (reference sequence). V lost 0 bases, J lost 8 bases, and 7 bases lay in between. The CDR3 protein is CATSRDRGEAFF. The CDR3 DNA is TGTGCCACCAGCAGAGATCGAGGGGAAGCTTTCTTT.

The chain carries TRBV12-3 or TRBV12-4 and TRBJ1-1; D uncertain. This CDR3 contains 12 residues. The V end lost 5 bases, the J end lost 2 bases, and 6 bases lay between the germline ends. CDR3 sequence reads: CASSGDNTEAFF. The CDR3, as DNA: TGTGCCAGCAGTGGAGATAACACTGAAGCTTTCTTT.

This sequence joins TRBV28 and TRBJ1-2; D remains unclear. The CDR3 is 12 amino acids. Trimming took 1 base from V and 4 from J, leaving 4 bases between them. The V gene's germline CDR1 is MDHEN and CDR2 SYDVKM. CDR3 region: CASSLSFYGYTF. The DNA for the CDR3 is TGTGCCAGCAGTTTATCCTTCTATGGCTACACCTTC.

The J gene is TRBJ2-5, the V gene TRBV5-1; 8 bases align to TRBD2. Germline-derived CDR1 and CDR2 are SGHRS and YFSETQ. The V and J ends lost 3 bases and 3 bases, in that order; junction bases with no gene match: 7. The CDR3 loop spans 15 amino acids. CDR3 DNA: TGCGCCAGCAGCTCAACCGGGACTAGGGAAGAGACCCAGTACTTC. Protein product: CASSSTGTREETQYF.

The chain links TRBV11-2 to TRBJ2-5, with D unclear. V lost 3 bases to trimming and J lost 3 bases, with 11 bases between them. The CDR3 is 14 residues long. From germline, CDR1 is SGHAT and CDR2 FQNNGV. DNA of the CDR3: TGTGCCAGCAGCTTCACGGGTTTTGAAGAGACCCAGTACTTC. It codes for CASSFTGFEETQYF.

The rearrangement joins TRBV19 to TRBJ2-5; D may be TRBD1 (6 bases). There are 13 residues in the CDR3. Germline V CDR1 and CDR2: LNHDA, SQIVND (reference sequence). Trimming shortened V by 5 bases and J by 1 base, and 8 bases separated the two germline ends. The CDR3, as DNA: TGTGCCAGTAGTCGGACAGCCCAAGAGACCCAGTACTTC. Translating gives CASSRTAQETQYF.

Written as DNA, the CDR3 is TGTGCCAGCAGTCCCAGACAGGGACGTTGGGATGGCTACACCTTC. Its translation is CASSPRQGRWDGYTF. V is TRBV28 and J is TRBJ1-2; 7 nucleotides match TRBD1. The CDR3 sequence is 15 residues long. Per the germline V gene, CDR1 is MDHEN and CDR2 is SYDVKM. With V trimmed by 5 bases and J by 6 bases, 12 bases remained unmatched.

The chain links TRBV19 to TRBJ1-1; D not resolved. V was pared by 4 bases and J by 1 base, with 10 bases between. Germline values: CDR1 LNHDA, CDR2 SQIVND (reference sequence). The CDR3 has 14 amino acids. CDR3 DNA sequence: TGTGCCAGTAGTAACGTGCCCGGGAACACTGAAGCTTTCTTT. Its translation: CASSNVPGNTEAFF.

The J gene is TRBJ2-1, the V gene TRBV5-4; D may be TRBD1 (5 bases). CDR1 SGHNT and CDR2 YYREEE come from the germline V gene (reference sequence). The CDR3 has 15 amino acids. V lost 4 bases, J lost 2 bases, and 13 bases lay in between. CDR3 DNA: TGTGCCAGCAGCGGCGGATCAGGGCCCTACAATGAGCAGTTCTTC. It translates to CASSGGSGPYNEQFF.

The rearrangement joins TRBV29-1 to TRBJ2-5; 7 bases match TRBD1. Germline trimming cut 0 bases from V and 4 bases from J; bases unmatched to any gene: 8. The CDR3 extends over 15 amino acids. Germline CDR1 and CDR2: SQVTM and ANQGSEA. CDR3 sequence reads: CSVEEQGRRGETQYF. In DNA form, the CDR3 reads TGCAGCGTTGAAGAACAGGGGCGAAGGGGAGAGACCCAGTACTTC. The complete variable domain, with remaining parts taken from reference TRBV29-1 and TRBJ2-5, reads SAVISQKPSRDICQRGTSLTIQCQVDSQVTMMFWYRQQPGQSLTLIATANQGSEATYESGFVIDKFPISRPNLTFSTLTVSNMSPEDSSIYLCSVEEQGRRGETQYFGPGTRLLVL.

CDR3 sequence reads: CASSGNSGGSYQETQYF. In DNA form, the CDR3 reads TGTGCCAGCAGTGGTAATAGCGGGGGGTCGTACCAAGAGACCCAGTACTTC. The rearrangement uses TRBV2 and TRBJ2-5, with 10 bases identical to TRBD2. Germline CDR1 reads SNHLY; CDR2 reads FYNNEI. Trimming removed 4 bases from V and 0 bases from J; junction bases left unmatched: 8. The CDR3 is 17 amino acids.

Concerning this clone itself: The identical CDR3 is also encoded by other nucleotide sequences in the sample. The rearrangement joins TRBV30 to TRBJ1-5, with D possibly being TRBD1 (5 bases). V shed 2 bases and J shed 4 bases, with 9 bases lying between them. The CDR3 is made up of 13 amino acids. Germline assignment: CDR1 GTSNPN and CDR2 SVGIG (reference sequence). The CDR3 DNA sequence: TGTGCCTGGAGTAGCGGGGGTAATCAGCCCCAGCATTTT. Encoded protein: CAWSSGGNQPQHF.

This chain uses TRBV6-5 with TRBJ1-6; 10 nucleotides match TRBD1. The germline CDR1 and CDR2 sequences are MNHEY and SVGAGI. The trim removed 0 bases at V and 13 bases at J, leaving 3 bases unmatched. CDR3 size: 14 residues. Here the CDR3 DNA reads TGTGCCAGCAGTTACTCGGGACAGGGGTCGCCCCTCCACTTT. Protein sequence: CASSYSGQGSPLHF.

This chain connects TRBV6-1 to TRBJ1-4; D not certain. Deletions cut 3 bases from V and 7 bases from J, with 9 bases between. The CDR3 loop spans 13 amino acids. Per germline, CDR1 MNHNS and CDR2 SASEGT. CDR3 sequence reads: CASSDPFPEKLFF. The CDR3 DNA reads TGTGCCAGCAGTGACCCCTTCCCTGAAAAACTGTTTTTT.

The rearrangement links TRBV5-1 to TRBJ1-1, with TRBD1 as a possible D gene (6 bases). V was cut by 1 base and J by 0 bases, with 10 bases left in between. The CDR3 totals 15 residues. Germline values: CDR1 SGHRS, CDR2 YFSETQ. The chain's CDR3 is CASSLTGSVNTEAFF. The CDR3, as DNA: TGCGCCAGCAGCTTGACAGGGTCGGTGAACACTGAAGCTTTCTTT.

The chain employs TRBV5-4 and TRBJ2-2, with 9 nucleotides matching TRBD1. From germline, CDR1 is SGHNT and CDR2 YYREEE (reference sequence). After removal of 4 bases from V and 5 bases from J, the junction contained 9 bases not matched to a gene. The CDR3 consists of 16 residues. The CDR3 DNA reads TGTGCCAGCAGCCCCACGGGACAGGGTAATACCGGGGAGCTGTTTTTT. Its translation is CASSPTGQGNTGELFF.

The rearrangement uses TRBV19 and TRBJ2-7, with D possibly matching TRBD1 (5 bases). The germline CDR1 and CDR2 sequences are LNHDA and SQIVND (reference sequence). The ends were cut back, 4 bases at V and 2 bases at J, with 12 bases in the middle. The CDR3 has 14 amino acids. CDR3 bases: TGTGCCAGTAGTACGTCGACAGCTGCCTACGAGCAGTACTTC. Translating gives CASSTSTAAYEQYF. Using reference TRBV19 and TRBJ2-7 for the parts outside the CDR3, the full variable domain is DGGITQSPKYLFRKEGQNVTLSCEQNLNHDAMYWYRQDPGQGLRLIYYSQIVNDFQKGDIAEGYSVSREKKESFPLTVTSAQKNPTAFYLCASSTSTAAYEQYFGPGTRLTVT.

The V call is TRBV6-5, the J call TRBJ1-1; D unresolved. CDR1 is MNHEY and CDR2 is SVGAGI in the germline V gene. The V end was cut by 5 bases, the J end by 4 bases, with 17 bases between. The length of the CDR3 is 15 residues. CDR3 loop: CASSLRGRVATEAFF. DNA for the CDR3: TGTGCCAGCAGTCTACGGGGAAGGGTTGCCACTGAAGCTTTCTTT.

This clone was seen a single time. The chain carries TRBV20-1 and TRBJ1-2; 7 bases align to TRBD1. The J segment lost 0 bases and the V segment lost 3 bases, leaving 4 bases of the junction unmatched. The CDR3 extends over 14 amino acids. CDR1 and CDR2 (germline): DFQATT, SNEGSKA (reference sequence). CDR3 coding DNA: TGCAGTGCTAGTGCGGGACAGTCTAACTATGGCTACACCTTC. It translates to CSASAGQSNYGYTF.

For the CDR3, the DNA is TGTGCCAGCAGCCAAGATCAAGGGCGTGGGGCCAGTGAGCAGTTCTTC. Translation gives CASSQDQGRGASEQFF. The gene calls are TRBV3-1 (or the pseudogene TRBV3-2) and TRBJ2-1, with a possible D match to TRBD1 (5 bases). The CDR3 length is 16 residues. The ends were cut back, 0 bases at V and 9 bases at J, with 18 bases in the middle. Germline lookup yields CDR1 LGHDT and CDR2 YNNKEL (reference sequence).

This clone was recorded a few times. The chain carries TRBV4-1 and TRBJ2-7; D unclear. The CDR3 runs 13 residues. Germline values: CDR1 MGHRA, CDR2 YSYEKL. V was cut by 4 bases and J by 5 bases, with 12 bases left in between. CDR3 sequence (DNA): TGCGCCAGCAGCCCTTCGTCGCAGGACGAGCAGTACTTC. Amino acid sequence: CASSPSSQDEQYF.

The chain has TRBV5-1 and TRBJ2-5; 10 positions agree with TRBD1. This CDR3 spans 15 amino acids. Losses at the gene ends were 3 bases for V and 4 bases for J; bases not matched to a gene: 6. From germline, CDR1 is SGHRS and CDR2 YFSETQ. DNA of the CDR3: TGCGCCAGCAGCTCCCAGGGACAGGGGATAGAGACCCAGTACTTC. It yields the protein CASSSQGQGIETQYF. Supplemented by reference TRBV5-1 and TRBJ2-5, the full variable domain reads KAGVTQTPRYLIKTRGQQVTLSCSPISGHRSVSWYQQTPGQGLQFLFEYFSETQRNKGNFPGRFSGRQFSNSRSEMNVSTLELGDSALYLCASSSQGQGIETQYFGPGTRLLVL.

The CDR3 DNA sequence: TGTGCCAGCAGCCCAAACTACAACACCGGGGAGCTGTTTTTT. Its protein is CASSPNYNTGELFF. This rearrangement joins TRBV11-3 to TRBJ2-2, with D hard to call. The CDR3 sequence is 14 residues long. Trimming removed 5 bases from V and 2 bases from J, with 9 bases in between. Germline V gene data show CDR1 as SGHNT and CDR2 as YENEEA. Filled out from reference TRBV11-3 and TRBJ2-2, the complete variable domain reads EAGVVQSPRYKIIEKKQPVAFWCNPISGHNTLYWYLQNLGQGPELLIRYENEEAVDDSQLPKDRFSAERLKGVDSTLKIQPAELGDSAVYLCASSPNYNTGELFFGEGSRLTVL.

The chain carries TRBV4-1 and TRBJ1-3; possible D gene TRBD1, 5 bases. V dropped 0 bases and J dropped 3 bases, with 15 bases sitting between them. The germline V gene has CDR1 MGHRA and CDR2 YSYEKL. This CDR3 contains 17 residues. CDR3 residues: CASSQDRFPGLGNTIYF. CDR3 nucleotide sequence: TGCGCCAGCAGCCAAGATCGGTTTCCAGGGCTTGGAAACACCATATATTTT.

The V and J genes are TRBV11-2 and TRBJ2-7, with a weak D call TRBD1 (6 bases). There are 14 residues in the CDR3. Germline V gene data show CDR1 as SGHAT and CDR2 as FQNNGV. V lost 2 bases and J lost 3, with 11 bases in between. This CDR3 reads CASSLSRGGYEQYF. Here the CDR3 DNA reads TGTGCCAGCAGCTTAAGCAGGGGCGGCTACGAGCAGTACTTC.